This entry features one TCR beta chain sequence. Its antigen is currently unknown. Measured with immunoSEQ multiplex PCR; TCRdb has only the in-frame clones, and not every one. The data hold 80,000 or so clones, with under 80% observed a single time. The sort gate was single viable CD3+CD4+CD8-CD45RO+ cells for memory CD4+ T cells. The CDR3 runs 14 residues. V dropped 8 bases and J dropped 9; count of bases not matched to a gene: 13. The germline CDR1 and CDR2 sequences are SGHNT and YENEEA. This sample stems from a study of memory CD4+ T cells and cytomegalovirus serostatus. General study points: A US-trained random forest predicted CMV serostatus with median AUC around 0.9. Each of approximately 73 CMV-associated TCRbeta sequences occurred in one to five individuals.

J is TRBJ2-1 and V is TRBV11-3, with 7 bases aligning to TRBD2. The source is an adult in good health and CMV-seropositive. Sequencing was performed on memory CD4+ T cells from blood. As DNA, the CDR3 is TGTGCCAGCCTTATAGCGGGTCAAACTGGTGAGCAGTTCTTC. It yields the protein CASLIAGQTGEQFF. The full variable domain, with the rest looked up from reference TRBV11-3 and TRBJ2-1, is EAGVVQSPRYKIIEKKQPVAFWCNPISGHNTLYWYLQNLGQGPELLIRYENEEAVDDSQLPKDRFSAERLKGVDSTLKIQPAELGDSAVYLCASLIAGQTGEQFFGPGTRLTVL.